This entry lists 23 T cell receptor beta chains sequenced from one sample in a study of blood T cell repertoires in COVID-19. Method: immunoSEQ multiplex PCR; TCRdb's copy keeps in-frame clones and lacks some. The data contain 35,000 to 50,000 clones, 90% to 95% of them singletons. The sample consisted of peripheral blood. Source of these receptors: a woman in her 30s in a cohort sampled during active COVID-19.

The chain couples TRBV5-1 to TRBJ2-5; no reliable D call. The CDR3 is 12 residues long. The germline V gene encodes CDR1 SGHRS and CDR2 YFSETQ. Trimming left V 6 bases short and J 5 bases short, with 11 bases between. In DNA form, the CDR3 reads TGCGCCAGCACTTCCCCCCGGGAGACCCAGTACTTC. Its protein product is CASTSPRETQYF.

The rearrangement joins TRBV28 to TRBJ1-3, with D possibly matching TRBD1 (6 bases). Per the germline V gene, CDR1 is MDHEN and CDR2 is SYDVKM. The CDR3 extends over 15 amino acids. V was cut by 8 bases and J by 0 bases, with 14 bases left in between. CDR3 in DNA: TGTGCCAGCCTGGGGGCCCTTGACTCTGGAAACACCATATATTTT. This encodes CASLGALDSGNTIYF.

Here the CDR3 reads CASSLPPERLTDTQYF. CDR3 nucleotides: TGTGCCAGCAGCTTACCCCCCGAGCGGCTCACAGATACGCAGTATTTT. J is TRBJ2-3 and V is TRBV11-3, with D possibly matching TRBD2 (5 bases). Germline V CDR1 and CDR2: SGHNT, YENEEA. The CDR3 loop spans 16 amino acids. V was cut by 2 bases and J by 2 bases, with 14 bases left in between.

The chain joins TRBV5-1 to TRBJ1-5, with 7 bases identical to TRBD1. V shed 2 bases and J 0 bases; nucleotides not matched to a gene: 2. The CDR3 length is 15 residues. The germline V gene has CDR1 SGHRS and CDR2 YFSETQ. Here the CDR3 reads CASSLQGYSNQPQHF. The CDR3 coding sequence is TGCGCCAGCAGCTTACAGGGGTATAGCAATCAGCCCCAGCATTTT.

This clone was recorded only once. This sequence joins TRBV6-6 and TRBJ2-5; D is unclear. The CDR3 is 13 amino acids. V was shortened by 4 bases and J by 1 base, with 7 bases between the two germline ends. Germline V gene lookup returns CDR1 MNHNY and CDR2 SVGAGI (reference sequence). The CDR3 loop reads CASSSLSQETQYF. The CDR3 DNA reads TGTGCCAGCAGTTCCCTTTCCCAAGAGACCCAGTACTTC.

The sample holds one count of this clone. The rearrangement uses TRBV27 and TRBJ2-1; 12 bases are a match to TRBD2. CDR1 is MNHEY and CDR2 is SMNVEV in the germline V gene (reference sequence). With V trimmed by 3 bases and J by 8 bases, 5 bases remained unmatched. The CDR3 loop spans 15 amino acids. CDR3 loop: CASSFGLAGGDEQFF. CDR3 in DNA: TGTGCCAGCAGTTTTGGGCTAGCGGGAGGGGATGAGCAGTTCTTC.

V and J are TRBV6-6 and TRBJ2-5; 12 bases map to TRBD2. The CDR3 is made up of 15 amino acids. Germline V CDR1 and CDR2: MNHNY, SVGAGI (reference sequence). V was pared by 7 bases and J by 4 bases, with 7 bases of the junction left unmatched. CDR3 in amino acids: CASNLRTSGVETQYF. CDR3 nucleotide sequence: TGTGCCAGCAACCTCCGGACTAGCGGGGTAGAGACCCAGTACTTC.

This sequence joins TRBV9 and TRBJ2-2, with D perhaps matching TRBD2 (5 bases). V lost 0 bases to trimming and J lost 6 bases, with 9 bases between them. Germline V gene sequence: CDR1 SGDLS, CDR2 YYNGEE. The length of the CDR3 is 14 residues. The CDR3 loop reads CASSVDGDSGELFF. The CDR3 nucleotides are TGTGCCAGCAGCGTAGACGGGGATTCCGGGGAGCTGTTTTTT.

This chain links TRBV28 with TRBJ2-7; 8 bases align to TRBD1. The CDR3 is made up of 19 amino acids. V lost 5 bases and J lost 6; bases outside the gene matches: 24. Germline CDR1 is MDHEN and CDR2 is SYDVKM. The CDR3 reads CASSPEPTYRTGILGEQYF. In DNA, the CDR3 is TGTGCCAGCAGTCCAGAACCAACCTATCGGACAGGGATCTTGGGCGAGCAGTACTTC.

J is TRBJ2-1 and V is TRBV28; 10 positions agree with TRBD2. The trim removed 4 bases at V and 9 bases at J, leaving 9 bases unmatched. Looked up from germline, CDR1 is MDHEN and CDR2 is SYDVKM. The CDR3 is 15 amino acids. The CDR3 reads CASSSSGRALVEQFF. As DNA, the CDR3 is TGTGCCAGCAGTTCGAGCGGGAGGGCCCTCGTTGAGCAGTTCTTC.

J is TRBJ2-1 and V is TRBV28; D is possibly TRBD2 (6 bases). Trimming pared 6 bases from V and 0 bases from J, leaving 15 bases between. This CDR3 region has 16 residues. The V gene's germline CDR1 is MDHEN and CDR2 SYDVKM. The CDR3 loop is CASSPISGSSYNEQFF. CDR3 DNA sequence: TGTGCCAGCAGCCCCATTAGCGGAAGCTCCTACAATGAGCAGTTCTTC.

The chain combines TRBV19 with TRBJ2-3; 9 nucleotides agree with TRBD2. CDR1 and CDR2 (germline): LNHDA, SQIVND (reference sequence). The CDR3 contains 14 residues. The V and J ends lost 7 bases and 1 base, in that order; junction bases with no gene match: 3. CDR3 DNA sequence: TGTGCCAGTAATCGACTAGCGGGCACAGATACGCAGTATTTT. Translating gives CASNRLAGTDTQYF.

The rearrangement uses TRBV9 and TRBJ2-7; 7 positions agree with TRBD2. The CDR3 has 14 amino acids. With 4 bases clipped from V and 2 bases from J, the junction kept 6 bases outside the gene matches. Germline CDR1 SGDLS, CDR2 YYNGEE. The DNA for the CDR3 is TGTGCCAGCAGCCCAAGCGGGACTACCTACGAGCAGTACTTC. Translated, it gives CASSPSGTTYEQYF.

As DNA, the CDR3 is TGTGCCAGCAGTTCCCGGACTAGCGGCACAGATACGCAGTATTTT. It yields the protein CASSSRTSGTDTQYF. The chain uses TRBV6-5 and TRBJ2-3, with 9 bases that match TRBD2. The germline V gene has CDR1 MNHEY and CDR2 SVGAGI. V shed 4 bases and J 1 base; nucleotides not matched to a gene: 3. The CDR3 has 15 amino acids.

The chain couples TRBV9 to TRBJ2-1; TRBD2 matches at 7 bases. The germline V gene encodes CDR1 SGDLS and CDR2 YYNGEE. This CDR3 is 15 amino acids long. Losses at the gene ends were 2 bases for V and 2 bases for J; bases not matched to a gene: 4. The CDR3, as DNA: TGTGCCAGCAGCGTCCTAGCGGTGCCCTACAATGAGCAGTTCTTC. Protein sequence: CASSVLAVPYNEQFF.

About this clone itself: Other DNA sequences in this sample translate to the same CDR3. J is TRBJ2-7 and V is TRBV5-5; 12 bases agree with TRBD2. V shed 4 bases and J 2 bases; nucleotides not matched to a gene: 4. In germline, CDR1 is SGHKS, CDR2 YYEKEE (reference sequence). This CDR3 region has 15 residues. Here the CDR3 DNA reads TGTGCCAGCAGCACCGGGACTAGCGGGCCCTACGAGCAGTACTTC. It codes for CASSTGTSGPYEQYF.

In its sample, this clone was seen once. This chain links TRBV13 with TRBJ2-1; a weak D match, TRBD1 (6 bases). CDR1 is PRHDT and CDR2 is FYEKMQ in the germline V gene (reference sequence). V was pared by 0 bases and J by 5 bases, with 11 bases between. The CDR3 length is 15 residues. CDR3 sequence reads: CASSLGGRTDNEQFF. The CDR3 bases are TGTGCCAGCAGCTTAGGCGGTCGGACAGACAATGAGCAGTTCTTC.

Within the sample, this clone is medium-sized. The chain employs TRBV18 and TRBJ1-5; 12 bases line up with TRBD1. The J segment lost 6 bases and the V segment lost 0 bases, leaving 9 bases of the junction unmatched. The CDR3 is 18 amino acids. Germline assignment: CDR1 KGHSH and CDR2 LQKENI. In DNA form, the CDR3 reads TGTGCCAGCTCACCACCGAACTCGGGACAGGGGGCAGGTCAGCCCCAGCATTTT. This sequence encodes CASSPPNSGQGAGQPQHF.

Sample share makes this clone medium-sized. The chain is built from TRBV28 and TRBJ1-6; D gene ambiguous. Trimming shortened V by 6 bases and J by 8 bases, and 17 bases separated the two germline ends. This CDR3 is built from 15 residues. Germline CDR1 is MDHEN and CDR2 is SYDVKM. Here the CDR3 DNA reads TGTGCCAGCAGAGCCGCAGACTCCGGGTATTCACCCCTCCACTTT. Amino acid sequence: CASRAADSGYSPLHF.

The chain carries TRBV2 and TRBJ1-5; D is unclear. The germline gives CDR1 SNHLY, CDR2 FYNNEI. This CDR3 contains 15 residues. V was shortened by 6 bases and J by 0 bases, with 12 bases between the two germline ends. The CDR3 DNA reads TGTGCCAGCAGCCAAGGACTTATTAGCAATCAGCCCCAGCATTTT. Amino acid sequence: CASSQGLISNQPQHF.

CDR3 loop: CASSHVGTLGVSGTQYF. CDR3 in DNA: TGTGCCAGCAGTCACGTCGGGACTCTTGGCGTATCGGGGACCCAGTACTTC. The chain carries TRBV6-2 or TRBV6-3 and TRBJ2-5; D is perhaps TRBD2 (6 bases). The CDR3 covers 17 residues. Looked up from germline, CDR1 is MNHEY and CDR2 is SVGEGT. Trimming took 5 bases from V and 7 from J, leaving 26 bases between them.

This chain joins TRBV14 and TRBJ2-5, with 10 bases lining up with TRBD2. J was trimmed by 1 base and V by 0 bases; bases with no gene match: 8. CDR3 length: 18 residues. Germline CDR1 and CDR2: SGHDN and FVKESK. Here the CDR3 DNA reads TGTGCCAGCAGCCAAGATGATGGGGGACTAGCGATCCAAGAGACCCAGTACTTC. Translation: CASSQDDGGLAIQETQYF.

The J gene is TRBJ1-2, the V gene TRBV5-4; 10 bases agree with TRBD1. The CDR3 totals 16 residues. The germline gives CDR1 SGHNT, CDR2 YYREEE (reference sequence). Unmatched junction bases numbered 8, after V lost 4 bases and J lost 2 bases. CDR3 protein: CASSKPGQGYNYGYTF. The DNA of the CDR3 is TGTGCCAGCAGCAAACCGGGACAGGGGTACAACTATGGCTACACCTTC.